This T cell receptor beta chain was captured by sequencing in a study of T cells in tuberculosis. Whole-study context: CD1B tetramers identified T cells specific for mycobacterial lipid GMM.

From germline, CDR1 is SGHDT and CDR2 YYEEEE. This CDR3 region has 15 residues. V lost 4 bases and J lost 4; bases outside the gene matches: 4. Thawed, overnight-rested PBMC were stained with GMM-loaded CD1B tetramer, viability dye and anti-CD3, then sorted. The CD1B tetramers carried C32 glucose monomycolate purified from Rhodococcus equi. Approximately 95,000 tetramer-negative cells were sorted from each donor. The protocol was immunoSEQ multiplex PCR, while the TCRdb copy is restricted to in-frame clones and leaves out a portion. The sample gives approximately 60,000 clones, 81% of which show up once; 13% is in the top ten.

The sample consisted of CD1b-GMM tetramer-negative cells sorted from PBMCs. The chain uses TRBV5-6 and TRBJ2-4, with 11 bases that match TRBD1. This TCR was sampled from an adult woman with latent tuberculosis. The CDR3 coding sequence is TGTGCCAGCAGCCCGGACAGGGGGCGGAAAAACATTCAGTACTTC. Translation gives CASSPDRGRKNIQYF. Full variable domain (rest looked up from reference TRBV5-6 and TRBJ2-4): DAGVTQSPTHLIKTRGQQVTLRCSPKSGHDTVSWYQQALGQGPQFIFQYYEEEERQRGNFPDRFSGHQFPNYSSELNVNALLLGDSALYLCASSPDRGRKNIQYFGAGTRLSVL.